This T cell receptor (beta chain) was retrieved from a study of metastatic and nonmetastatic thyroid tumors (TCRdb year 2020). At the level of the whole study: Repertoires from peripheral blood and from tumor or nodule tissue samples of malignant and benign thyroid patients were compared. Here is what the overall study found, with its caveats: In both blood and tumor samples, TCR beta diversity was reported to be significantly higher in malignant tumors than in benign nodules.

In the germline V gene (reference sequence), CDR1 corresponds to DFQATT and CDR2 to SNEGSKA. The CDR3 measures 13 amino acids from cysteine to phenylalanine. Only the CDR3 region is kept as DNA, spanning 39 bases read in frame from base 1. Trimming at the junction amounts to 8 bases on V and 1 base on J, and the germline ends lie 14 bases apart. No patient had received any treatment before thyroid surgery. Using T-cell receptor beta sequencing, the study looked back at clinical samples from patients collected from the early 2010s to the late 2010s. Library construction relied on PCR. Sequencing relied on an Illumina HiSeq 4000. High-throughput sequencing was used to profile the TCR beta-chain CDR3 region of each patient. On the authors' methods: CDR3 differences across clinicopathological groups were used to build a classifier for discriminating distant-metastatic papillary thyroid cancer patients. The Shannon index was used to measure repertoire diversity, and the Morisita-Horn index was used to measure how similar tumor and blood repertoires were. TCRdb reanalyzed the raw reads on its own, using fastp at Q25 for trimming and MiXCR for clone calling, and kept in-frame beta chains. What appears here as the V and J calls and clone size reflects TCRdb's work, not the paper's. Present in this sample are fewer than 40,000 clones, around 16% of which were seen just once. Around 19% of the sample lies in the top ten.

This clone was detected many times. Its target antigen remains unknown. Per-base qualities were not stored, and no clone one base away is much larger. The rearranged segments are TRBV20-1 and TRBJ1-1, with the identity of the D gene unclear. Sequencing used blood. This receptor was taken from a male donor with papillary thyroid cancer or a benign thyroid nodule (not recorded which). Some clones in this sample may be carry-over from other donors' samples. The nucleotide sequence is TGCAGTCCCTCACACGACACGAACACTGAAGCTTTCTTT. Translated, it reads CSPSHDTNTEAFF.